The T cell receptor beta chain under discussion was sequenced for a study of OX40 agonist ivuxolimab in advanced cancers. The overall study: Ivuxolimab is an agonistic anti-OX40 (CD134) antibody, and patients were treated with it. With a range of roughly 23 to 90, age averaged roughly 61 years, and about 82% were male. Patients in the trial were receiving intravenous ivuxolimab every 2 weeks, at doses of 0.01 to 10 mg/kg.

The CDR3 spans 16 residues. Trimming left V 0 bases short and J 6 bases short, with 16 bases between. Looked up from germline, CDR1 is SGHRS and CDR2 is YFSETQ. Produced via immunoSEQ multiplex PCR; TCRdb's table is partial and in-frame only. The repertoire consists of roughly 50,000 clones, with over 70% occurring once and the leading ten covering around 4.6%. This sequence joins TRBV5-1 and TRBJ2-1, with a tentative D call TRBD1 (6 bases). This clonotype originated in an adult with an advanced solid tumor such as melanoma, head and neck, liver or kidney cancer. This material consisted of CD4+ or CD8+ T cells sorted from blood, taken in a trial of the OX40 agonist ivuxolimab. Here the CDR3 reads CASSLGVRQGGNEQFF. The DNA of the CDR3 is TGCGCCAGCAGCTTGGGGGTTCGACAAGGGGGCAATGAGCAGTTCTTC.